The clone carrying this T cell receptor (beta chain) came up many times. TCRdb recomputed calls from the 5' RACE reads with MiXCR, one row per CDR3 protein. The top ten clones hold 20% of a sample with under 25,000 distinct CDR3 sequences, roughly 5% of them seen once. The CDR3 extends over 16 amino acids. The J segment lost 6 bases and the V segment lost 5 bases, leaving 13 bases of the junction unmatched. Germline lookup yields CDR1 DFQATT and CDR2 SNEGSKA (reference sequence). This record belongs to a study of T cells after yellow fever vaccination. Whole-study findings and limits: Subsequent to the booster, the majority of primary-vaccination clones reappeared (roughly 96% CD4, approximately 85% CD8). Almost all vaccine-responding clonotypes were not detected in the sorted memory subsets at the day 0 time point.

The chain links TRBV20-1 to TRBJ2-3; 11 nucleotides align to TRBD2. This TCR came from a man younger than 30 who received the YFV17D yellow fever vaccine. The source was PBMCs, either bulk or a sorted T-cell subset (CD4+, CD8+, memory, or dextramer-sorted; not recorded which), collected 35 to 50 days after the first yellow fever vaccination. This CDR3 reads CSAPQLAGAYGDTQYF. The CDR3 nucleotides read TGCAGTGCTCCCCAACTAGCGGGGGCGTACGGGGATACGCAGTATTTT.